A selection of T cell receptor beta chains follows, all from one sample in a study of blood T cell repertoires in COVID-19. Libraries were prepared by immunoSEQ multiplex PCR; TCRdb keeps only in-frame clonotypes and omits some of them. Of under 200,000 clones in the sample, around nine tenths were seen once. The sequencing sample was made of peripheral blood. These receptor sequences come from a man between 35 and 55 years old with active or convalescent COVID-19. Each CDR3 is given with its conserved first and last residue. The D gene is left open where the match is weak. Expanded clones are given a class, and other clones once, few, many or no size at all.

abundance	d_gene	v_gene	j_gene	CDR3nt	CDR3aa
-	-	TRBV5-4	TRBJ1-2	TGTGCCAGCAGCTTGGGACAGTCTAACTATGGCTACACCTTC	CASSLGQSNYGYTF
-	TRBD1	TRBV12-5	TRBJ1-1	TGTGCTAGTGGTTTGGACGAGACCGGACAGGGGGACACTGAAGCTTTCTTT	CASGLDETGQGDTEAFF
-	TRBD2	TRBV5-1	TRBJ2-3	TGCGCCAGCACCGAGGGGACTAGCGTGAGCACAGATACGCAGTATTTT	CASTEGTSVSTDTQYF
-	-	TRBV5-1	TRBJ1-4	TGCGCCAGCAGCTTCGGAGCTGCAACTAATGAAAAACTGTTTTTT	CASSFGAATNEKLFF
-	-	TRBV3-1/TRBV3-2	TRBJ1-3	TGTGCCAGCAGCCAAGGGGGGGGGACCCCCAGAAACACCATATATTTT	CASSQGGGTPRNTIYF
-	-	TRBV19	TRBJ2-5	TGTGCCAGTAGTATTGGACCGCCGGGGGAGACCCAGTACTTC	CASSIGPPGETQYF
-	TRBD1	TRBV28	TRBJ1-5	TGTGCCAGCGAGACAGGGCTACATAGCAATCAGCCCCAGCATTTT	CASETGLHSNQPQHF
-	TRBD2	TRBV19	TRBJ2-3	TGTGCCAGTATGACTAGCGGGATTGGTACGCAGTATTTT	CASMTSGIGTQYF
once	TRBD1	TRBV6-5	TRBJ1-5	TGTGCCAGCTCGACAGGGGGCTCGGGTCAGCCCCAGCATTTT	CASSTGGSGQPQHF
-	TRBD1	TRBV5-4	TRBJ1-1	TGTGCCAGCAGTTCCGTTACAGGGGATCCGGCGGCTTTCTTT	CASSSVTGDPAAFF
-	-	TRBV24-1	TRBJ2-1	TGTGCCACCAGTGATTACAGGGCACTAAATGAGCAGTTCTTC	CATSDYRALNEQFF
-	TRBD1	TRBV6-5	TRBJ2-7	TGTGCCAGCAGTAGGGACAGGGGGGACTACGAGCAGTACTTC	CASSRDRGDYEQYF